The 32 T cell receptor beta chains below come from one sample, sequenced in a study of response to subunit inactivated influenza vaccine. TCRdb independently ran MiXCR on the RT-PCR reads; one entry per CDR3 protein. The sample consists of roughly 700,000 distinct CDR3 sequences, 15% to 19% of them appearing once. The source material was PBMCs from blood, sampled less than 13 days after vaccination. These receptors originate from a man aged 45 to 65 who received an inactivated influenza vaccine.

The J gene is TRBJ1-2, the V gene TRBV4-3; perhaps TRBD1 as D (6 bases). V lost 0 bases to trimming and J lost 8 bases, with 22 bases between them. Germline lookup yields CDR1 LGHNA and CDR2 YSLEER. The CDR3 sequence is 17 residues long. The CDR3: CASSQEDMFPPQGGYTF. The CDR3 DNA reads TGCGCCAGCAGCCAAGAAGATATGTTTCCGCCCCAGGGGGGCTACACCTTC.

The genes are TRBV3-1 and TRBJ2-2; D is unclear. V was shortened by 5 bases and J by 0 bases, with 7 bases between the two germline ends. The V gene's germline CDR1 is LGHDT and CDR2 YNNKEL (reference sequence). The CDR3 consists of 14 residues. Written as DNA, the CDR3 is TGTGCCAGCAGCGCCTCGGCGAACACCGGGGAGCTGTTTTTT. Protein: CASSASANTGELFF.

At least ten counts were recorded for this clonotype. The chain uses TRBV29-1 and TRBJ2-1, with TRBD1 as a possible D gene (6 bases). Germline V gene sequence: CDR1 SQVTM, CDR2 ANQGSEA. V shed 1 base and J shed 0 bases, with 10 bases lying between them. The CDR3 is made up of 15 amino acids. CDR3 coding DNA: TGCAGCGTTGAAGGACAGGAGTTCTCCTACAATGAGCAGTTCTTC. Its translation is CSVEGQEFSYNEQFF.

The J gene is TRBJ2-1, the V gene TRBV29-1, with TRBD1 matching over 9 bases. Germline V gene sequence: CDR1 SQVTM, CDR2 ANQGSEA. Trimming at V came to 2 bases and at J to 8 bases, leaving 10 bases not matched to a gene. CDR3 length: 15 residues. In DNA form, the CDR3 reads TGCAGCGTTGAAAGAATCGGGACAGGGTTCGATGAGCAGTTCTTC. Translated, it gives CSVERIGTGFDEQFF.

The J gene is TRBJ2-2, the V gene TRBV12-3 or TRBV12-4; perhaps D is TRBD1 or TRBD2 (5 bases each). Trimming left V 0 bases short and J 6 bases short, with 14 bases between. The CDR3 has 16 amino acids. In DNA, the CDR3 is TGTGCCAGCAGTTTAGCGGTTAAGGGGAGCGCCGGGGAGCTGTTTTTT. Protein product: CASSLAVKGSAGELFF.

The chain links TRBV20-1 to TRBJ2-7, with TRBD2 matching 8 bases. Germline CDR1 is DFQATT and CDR2 is SNEGSKA (reference sequence). The CDR3 consists of 14 residues. J gave up 1 base and V 4 bases, and 6 bases lay outside the gene matches. The chain's CDR3 is CSANTLAGSYEQYF. As DNA, the CDR3 is TGCAGTGCTAATACGCTAGCGGGTTCCTACGAGCAGTACTTC.

At least ten counts were recorded for this clonotype. The chain carries TRBV7-2 and TRBJ2-3; 9 nucleotides align to TRBD2. The CDR3 runs to 16 residues. The ends lost 2 bases at V and 4 bases at J; junction bases unmatched: 7. The germline V gene encodes CDR1 SGHTA and CDR2 FQGNSA. The CDR3 bases are TGTGCCAGCAGCTTATTTAGCGGGAGTCTGGCAGATACGCAGTATTTT. The encoded protein is CASSLFSGSLADTQYF.

The gene calls are TRBV27 and TRBJ2-5; D is perhaps TRBD1 (6 bases). V was shortened by 8 bases and J by 4 bases, with 14 bases between the two germline ends. Per the germline V gene, CDR1 is MNHEY and CDR2 is SMNVEV (reference sequence). The CDR3 is 13 amino acids. CDR3 amino acids: CASYRDIGETQYF. The CDR3 DNA reads as TGTGCCAGCTACAGGGATATCGGAGAGACCCAGTACTTC.

This clonotype was seen many times. This sequence joins TRBV12-3 or TRBV12-4 and TRBJ2-2, with 9 bases identical to TRBD2. This CDR3 contains 16 residues. The trim removed 5 bases at V and 2 bases at J, leaving 6 bases unmatched. DNA of the CDR3: TGTGCCAGCAGTCCAGGACTAGCGAAAAACACCGGGGAGCTGTTTTTT. Protein sequence: CASSPGLAKNTGELFF.

This clonotype was seen ten or more times. V gene TRBV6-2 or TRBV6-3 combines with J gene TRBJ2-5, with D unresolved. Between the trimmed V and J ends, which lost 2 bases and 5 bases, there was a span of 6 bases. Per the germline V gene, CDR1 is MNHEY and CDR2 is SVGEGT. The length of the CDR3 is 12 residues. As DNA, the CDR3 is TGTGCCAGCAGTTACGTCACGGAGACCCAGTACTTC. Amino acids: CASSYVTETQYF.

Ten or more counts support this clonotype. The genes are TRBV5-1 and TRBJ1-1, with D hard to call. The germline V and J ends were trimmed by 1 base and 3 bases, with 13 bases remaining between them. The germline CDR1 and CDR2 sequences are SGHRS and YFSETQ. The CDR3 is 15 residues long. The DNA of the CDR3 is TGCGCCAGCAGCTTGTTGGGAGGGTTGGACACTGAAGCTTTCTTT. Translating gives CASSLLGGLDTEAFF.

This clonotype was found a few times. The V gene is TRBV20-1, the J gene TRBJ2-5, with 8 nucleotides matching TRBD2. The CDR3 consists of 12 residues. With V trimmed by 5 bases and J by 4 bases, 3 bases remained unmatched. Per the germline V gene, CDR1 is DFQATT and CDR2 is SNEGSKA (reference sequence). The CDR3 coding sequence is TGCAGTGCTTTCGGGGGGGGAGAGACCCAGTACTTC. The encoded protein is CSAFGGGETQYF.

There are a few counts of this clonotype. The V gene is TRBV5-1, the J gene TRBJ2-5; 7 bases are a match to TRBD1. Germline loops: CDR1 SGHRS, CDR2 YFSETQ. The CDR3 has 14 residues. The V and J ends lost 4 bases and 6 bases, in that order; junction bases with no gene match: 9. CDR3 coding DNA: TGCGCCAGCAGCCCTGGGACAGCTGTTAAGACCCAGTACTTC. It codes for CASSPGTAVKTQYF.

This clonotype was recorded many times. The chain combines TRBV20-1 with TRBJ2-3; 9 nucleotides agree with TRBD1. The CDR3 contains 13 residues. CDR1 DFQATT and CDR2 SNEGSKA come from the germline V gene (reference sequence). V was clipped by 7 bases and J by 7 bases; unmatched bases: 9. CDR3 sequence (DNA): TGCAGTGAACCCGGGACAGGGACGAATACGCAGTATTTT. It specifies CSEPGTGTNTQYF.

For this clonotype: Possible read error: a much larger clone is one base away. The V and J genes are TRBV5-1 and TRBJ1-1; D unclear. Germline V gene sequence: CDR1 SGHRS, CDR2 YFSETQ. Trimming pared 1 base from V and 4 bases from J, leaving 8 bases between. This CDR3 is 13 amino acids long. CDR3 DNA: TGCGCCAGCAGCTTGACAAGGGCCACTGAAGCTTTCTTT. Its protein is CASSLTRATEAFF.

This chain links TRBV28 with TRBJ2-3, with 10 positions matching TRBD2. V dropped 3 bases and J dropped 0; count of bases not matched to a gene: 6. The germline gives CDR1 MDHEN, CDR2 SYDVKM. The CDR3 runs 17 residues. The chain's CDR3 is CASSFASGGASTDTQYF. The CDR3 region has the DNA TGTGCCAGCAGTTTCGCTAGCGGGGGAGCTAGCACAGATACGCAGTATTTT.

The rearrangement links TRBV7-9 to TRBJ2-7, with D tentatively TRBD2 (6 bases). Trimming cost V 4 bases and J 4 bases, with 17 bases left between them. From germline, CDR1 is SEHNR and CDR2 FQNEAQ (reference sequence). This CDR3 has 15 residues. The CDR3 sequence is CASSSYGTPFYEQYF. In DNA, the CDR3 is TGTGCCAGCAGCTCCTACGGGACTCCGTTTTACGAGCAGTACTTC.

This clonotype was seen only a few times. The chain employs TRBV5-1 and TRBJ2-3; D gene unclear. V was shortened by 0 bases and J by 2 bases, with 7 bases between the two germline ends. Germline V gene data show CDR1 as SGHRS and CDR2 as YFSETQ. There are 14 residues in the CDR3. The CDR3 bases are TGCGCCAGCAGCTTGGTAACTGCCACAGATACGCAGTATTTT. Protein sequence: CASSLVTATDTQYF.

Ten or more counts support this clonotype. The CDR3 loop is CAISDPRRQGGTEAFF. CDR3 nucleotide sequence: TGTGCCATCAGTGACCCGAGGAGACAGGGAGGGACTGAAGCTTTCTTT. The gene calls are TRBV10-3 and TRBJ1-1; 7 nucleotides match TRBD1. Germline V gene lookup returns CDR1 ENHRY and CDR2 SYGVKD. V was clipped by 3 bases and J by 5 bases; unmatched bases: 12. The CDR3 covers 16 residues.

This sequence joins TRBV7-7 and TRBJ2-5, with TRBD2 as a possible D gene (5 bases). Germline CDR1 and CDR2: SSHAT and FNYEAQ (reference sequence). V was pared by 4 bases and J by 4 bases, with 10 bases between. CDR3 length: 13 amino acids. The CDR3 loop reads CASSSRTRETQYF. In DNA, the CDR3 is TGTGCCAGCAGCTCTCGGACTCGAGAGACCCAGTACTTC.

This clonotype was seen only a few times. The chain uses TRBV29-1 and TRBJ1-1, with 7 bases aligning to TRBD1. CDR3 size: 14 residues. Germline loops: CDR1 SQVTM, CDR2 ANQGSEA. V shed 4 bases, J shed 0 bases, and the junction held 5 bases outside the gene matches. The CDR3 coding sequence is TGCAGCGTTGGGGACAGCCTAATGAACACTGAAGCTTTCTTT. The encoded protein is CSVGDSLMNTEAFF.

This clonotype showed up many times. The chain combines TRBV11-2 with TRBJ1-2; no reliable D call. CDR3 length: 15 amino acids. V lost 7 bases and J 4 bases, leaving 19 bases between the germline ends. CDR1 is SGHAT, CDR2 FQNNGV, per germline. The CDR3 DNA is TGTGCCAGCACCGTCAGCCCGCATTCTATCTATGGCTACACCTTC. It translates to CASTVSPHSIYGYTF.

This sequence joins TRBV20-1 and TRBJ2-1, with D possibly being TRBD2 (6 bases). The V end lost 5 bases, the J end lost 7 bases, and 15 bases lay between the germline ends. CDR1 is DFQATT and CDR2 is SNEGSKA in the germline V gene (reference sequence). The CDR3 runs 13 residues. The CDR3, as DNA: TGCAGTGCTGCGGCCGGGAGAAGTAATGAGCAGTTCTTC. It specifies CSAAAGRSNEQFF.

This clonotype was observed a few times. The junction shows a germline mismatch at one end, possibly a read error. This chain uses TRBV14 with TRBJ2-1; D unclear. Germline lookup yields CDR1 SGHDN and CDR2 FVKESK. CDR3 length equals 17 residues. The CDR3 here is CASSQDRRLSSHNEQFF. Written as DNA, the CDR3 is TGTGCCAGCAGCCAAGATCGGAGACTCAGCTCCCACAATGAGCAGTTCTTC.

The rearrangement links TRBV6-1 to TRBJ2-7, with TRBD1 matching 9 bases. J gave up 3 bases and V 6 bases, and 9 bases lay outside the gene matches. Germline CDR1 and CDR2: MNHNS and SASEGT. The CDR3 consists of 15 residues. Written as DNA, the CDR3 is TGTGCCAGCAGACGTTCACCGGGACAGGGCTACGAGCAGTACTTC. Translation gives CASRRSPGQGYEQYF.

The J gene is TRBJ1-2, the V gene TRBV5-8; possibly TRBD1 for D (6 bases). The CDR3 covers 13 residues. V shed 1 base and J shed 4 bases, with 8 bases lying between them. Per germline, CDR1 SGHTS and CDR2 YDEGEE. This CDR3 reads CASSLQTGYGYTF. The CDR3 DNA is TGTGCCAGCAGCTTGCAGACAGGCTATGGCTACACCTTC.

V usage is TRBV25-1 and J usage is TRBJ2-1, with D perhaps TRBD1 (6 bases). The CDR3 is made up of 14 amino acids. CDR1 is MGHDK, CDR2 SYGVNS, per germline. V dropped 6 bases and J dropped 1 base, with 10 bases sitting between them. For the CDR3, the DNA is TGTGCCAGCAGACAGGGTCCGTCCTACAATGAGCAGTTCTTC. It codes for CASRQGPSYNEQFF.

This clonotype has more than one count but fewer than ten. V is TRBV7-3 and J is TRBJ2-2; D is unclear. The ends were cut back, 2 bases at V and 1 base at J, with 11 bases in the middle. Germline assignment: CDR1 SGHTA and CDR2 FQGTGA. The CDR3 runs to 16 residues. The CDR3 nucleotides read TGTGCCAGCAGCTTAGCCGGCACTTTGAACACCGGGGAGCTGTTTTTT. As protein: CASSLAGTLNTGELFF.

This clonotype was picked up many times. The chain carries TRBV20-1 and TRBJ2-7; TRBD2 agrees at 12 bases. The CDR3 spans 14 residues. From germline, CDR1 is DFQATT and CDR2 SNEGSKA (reference sequence). Losses at the gene ends were 6 bases for V and 3 bases for J; bases not matched to a gene: 6. CDR3 in DNA: TGCAGTGCCGCACAGGGACTAGCGGGCTACGAGCAGTACTTC. This sequence encodes CSAAQGLAGYEQYF.

The V gene is TRBV5-4, the J gene TRBJ2-7, with 12 positions matching TRBD2. The J segment lost 4 bases and the V segment lost 0 bases, leaving 11 bases of the junction unmatched. Germline values: CDR1 SGHNT, CDR2 YYREEE (reference sequence). The CDR3 has 18 amino acids. The CDR3 DNA is TGTGCCAGCAGCTTGGACCCCGGCACTAGCGGGAGGATTTACGAGCAGTACTTC. It encodes CASSLDPGTSGRIYEQYF.

This clonotype came up many times. The V and J genes are TRBV20-1 and TRBJ2-1; D ambiguous. Germline CDR1 reads DFQATT; CDR2 reads SNEGSKA (reference sequence). The CDR3 is 13 amino acids. Trimming removed 3 bases from V and 2 bases from J, with 8 bases in between. The CDR3 loop is CSASSLAYNEQFF. The CDR3 bases are TGCAGTGCTAGTAGCCTAGCCTACAATGAGCAGTTCTTC.

The chain has TRBV11-1 and TRBJ2-7; D not resolved. V gave up 5 bases and J gave up 5 bases, with 10 bases separating them. CDR3 length: 12 residues. CDR1 and CDR2 from the germline V gene are SGHAT and FQDESV (reference sequence). The CDR3 loop is CASSTLRDEQYF. CDR3 coding DNA: TGTGCCAGCAGCACCCTTAGGGACGAGCAGTACTTC. Filled out from reference TRBV11-1 and TRBJ2-7, the complete variable domain reads EAEVAQSPRYKITEKSQAVAFWCDPISGHATLYWYRQILGQGPELLVQFQDESVVDDSQLPKDRFSAERLKGVDSTLKIQPAELGDSAMYLCASSTLRDEQYFGPGTRLTVT.